One and the same sample provided the 29 T cell receptor beta chains below, sequenced in a study of metastatic and nonmetastatic thyroid tumors (dated by TCRdb to the early 2020s). Before undergoing thyroid surgery, none of the patients had been given any kind of treatment. The library was generated by PCR. TCRdb lists the instrument as Illumina HiSeq 4000. TCRdb applied fastp at Q25 and MiXCR to the public reads, then kept only in-frame beta chains. This sample has tens of thousands of clones in its table, and approximately 4% of those were observed once. Jointly, the top ten make up more than 20% of the sample. Input material: blood. The receptors were gathered from a female donor with papillary thyroid cancer or a benign thyroid nodule (not recorded which). Some clones in this sample may be carry-over from other donors' samples.

This clone was counted a few times. The rearrangement joins TRBV27 to TRBJ1-6; D not certain. The CDR3 spans 12 residues. Germline-derived CDR1 and CDR2 are MNHEY and SMNVEV (reference sequence). The V gene lost 5 bases and the J gene lost 7 bases, with 6 bases spanning the gap. Written as DNA, the CDR3 is TGTGCCAGCAGTACCAGGAATTCACCCCTCCACTTT. This gives the protein CASSTRNSPLHF.

In this sample, this clone turned up many times. The CDR3 loop is CASSLKQGELNQPQHF. CDR3 DNA: TGTGCCAGCAGTCTCAAACAGGGGGAACTCAATCAGCCCCAGCATTTT. This chain uses TRBV12-3 or TRBV12-4 with TRBJ1-5; TRBD1 matches at 8 bases. Trimming took 5 bases from V and 3 from J; bases not matched to a gene: 9. This CDR3 spans 16 amino acids.

At least ten counts were recorded for this clone. The CDR3 DNA follows: TGCAGTGCTAGAAGTACGAGGGGTAGCGGGAGGCCCAGCACAGATACGCAGTATTTT. As protein: CSARSTRGSGRPSTDTQYF. This sequence joins TRBV20-1 and TRBJ2-3, with 10 bases identical to TRBD2. Germline trimming cut 2 bases from V and 0 bases from J; bases unmatched to any gene: 14. The CDR3 contains 19 residues. Germline V gene data show CDR1 as DFQATT and CDR2 as SNEGSKA (reference sequence).

This clone showed up just a few times. This chain links TRBV6-1 with TRBJ2-7; the match to TRBD2 covers 8 bases. This CDR3 region has 15 residues. J lost 2 bases, V lost 6 bases, and 9 bases had no gene match. Germline lookup yields CDR1 MNHNS and CDR2 SASEGT. CDR3 DNA: TGTGCCAGCAGCCCGACTAGCGTGGTCGCCTACGAGCAGTACGTC. Residues: CASSPTSVVAYEQYV.

This clone has ten or more counts. The J gene is TRBJ1-2, the V gene TRBV6-1; 7 bases are shared with TRBD1. This CDR3 comprises 14 residues. The germline V gene encodes CDR1 MNHNS and CDR2 SASEGT. The V segment lost 8 bases and the J segment 4 bases; nucleotides outside the gene matches: 10. CDR3 loop: CASGEGTALYGYTF. The CDR3 bases are TGTGCCAGCGGCGAAGGGACAGCACTCTATGGCTACACCTTC.

About this clone: A much more abundant neighbour one base away suggests this may be a read error. The chain is built from TRBV7-8 and TRBJ1-4; the match to TRBD1 covers 8 bases. CDR1 and CDR2 (germline): SGHVS, FQNEAQ. This CDR3 has 14 amino acids. This CDR3 is CVSSFRTGNEKLFF. DNA for the CDR3: TGTGTCAGCAGCTTTCGGACAGGGAATGAAAAACTGTTTTTT.

This clone was observed at least ten times. The same CDR3 is also encoded by other DNA sequences in this sample. The genes are TRBV20-1 and TRBJ1-4; D unresolved. V was clipped by 0 bases and J by 6 bases, with 8 bases between them. The V gene's germline CDR1 is DFQATT and CDR2 SNEGSKA (reference sequence). There are 13 residues in the CDR3. The CDR3: CSARDPLDEKLFF. The CDR3 region has the DNA TGCAGTGCTAGAGACCCCTTGGATGAAAAACTGTTTTTT.

This clone was detected ten times or more. In this CDR3 the conserved last residue, phenylalanine or tryptophan, is missing, so a read error is likely. The genes are TRBV24-1 and TRBJ2-5; 8 bases fit TRBD1. V trimming: 7 bases; J trimming: 2 bases; junction bases outside the gene matches: 5. Germline V gene data show CDR1 as KGHDR and CDR2 as SFDVKD. The CDR3 sequence is 14 residues long. The DNA of the CDR3 is TGTGCCACCAGCGACAGGGGAGGACAAGAGACCCAGTACCTC. Its protein product is CATSDRGGQETQYL.

Many counts were recorded for this clone. The rearrangement uses TRBV25-1 and TRBJ2-2; 7 positions agree with TRBD2. Germline CDR1 and CDR2: MGHDK and SYGVNS. The CDR3 extends over 15 amino acids. V trimming: 2 bases; J trimming: 0 bases; junction bases outside the gene matches: 0. CDR3 in amino acids: CASSERGANTGELFF. The CDR3 region has the DNA TGTGCCAGCAGTGAACGGGGGGCGAACACCGGGGAGCTGTTTTTT.

This clone appeared a few times. The same CDR3 can be traced to other DNA sequences in this sample. The chain links TRBV20-1 to TRBJ2-5, with D unresolved. The CDR3 runs to 14 residues. Trimming left V 0 bases short and J 6 bases short, with 14 bases between. The germline V gene encodes CDR1 DFQATT and CDR2 SNEGSKA (reference sequence). CDR3 nucleotide sequence: TGCAGTGCTAGAGACCAGATCGCCACTCAGACCCAGTACTTC. Protein sequence: CSARDQIATQTQYF.

In this sample, this clone turned up many times. V and J are TRBV6-1 and TRBJ2-7; 9 bases are a match to TRBD2. Germline CDR1 and CDR2: MNHNS and SASEGT. V trimming: 3 bases; J trimming: 2 bases; junction bases outside the gene matches: 8. The CDR3 is made up of 16 amino acids. Here the CDR3 DNA reads TGTGCCAGCAGTGATCACGGCGCGGGAGGGACCTACGAGCAGTACTTC. Amino acid sequence: CASSDHGAGGTYEQYF.

This clone was picked up many times. The chain couples TRBV5-1 to TRBJ2-3, with 7 positions matching TRBD1. Losses at the gene ends were 4 bases for V and 1 base for J; bases not matched to a gene: 12. Germline V gene data show CDR1 as SGHRS and CDR2 as YFSETQ. The CDR3 covers 17 residues. CDR3 protein: CASSPAKGALGTDTQYF. The CDR3 nucleotides read TGCGCCAGCAGCCCCGCGAAGGGGGCGCTGGGCACAGATACGCAGTATTTT.

The chain links TRBV28 to TRBJ1-4; TRBD1 is a possible D gene (6 bases). The CDR3 totals 16 residues. Germline V CDR1 and CDR2: MDHEN, SYDVKM. The ends were cut back, 4 bases at V and 1 base at J, with 13 bases in the middle. CDR3 amino acids: CASSSRDTGTNEKLFF. The CDR3 nucleotides read TGTGCCAGCAGTTCCCGGGACACCGGAACTAATGAAAAACTGTTTTTT.

This clone was seen repeatedly, ten times or more. The CDR3 loop reads CASSPISGSSYEQYF. The CDR3 DNA reads as TGTGCCAGCAGCCCGATAAGCGGGAGCTCCTACGAGCAGTACTTC. The rearrangement links TRBV11-1 to TRBJ2-7; the match to TRBD2 covers 8 bases. Per germline, CDR1 SGHAT and CDR2 FQDESV (reference sequence). This CDR3 is built from 15 residues. Trimming took 5 bases from V and 0 from J; bases not matched to a gene: 6.

This clone came up many times. This may be a read error: a much more frequent sequence differs by one nucleotide. V is TRBV20-1 and J is TRBJ1-5; D remains unclear. Germline V gene data show CDR1 as DFQATT and CDR2 as SNEGSKA (reference sequence). CDR3 length equals 15 residues. Trimming removed 0 bases at V and 7 bases at J, with 16 bases between. In DNA, the CDR3 is TGCAGTGCTAGAGACCCCTTCAAAGGAACCCAGCCCCAGCATTTT. Protein: CSARDPFKGTQPQHF.

This chain uses TRBV20-1 with TRBJ1-2; D unresolved. CDR3 length: 13 amino acids. Looked up from germline, CDR1 is DFQATT and CDR2 is SNEGSKA (reference sequence). The V gene lost 0 bases and the J gene lost 5 bases, with 10 bases spanning the gap. Here the CDR3 DNA reads TGCAGTGCTAGAGATGGAAAGGATTATGGCTACACCTTC. This translates into CSARDGKDYGYTF.

This clone has a handful of counts. The V and J genes are TRBV6-4 and TRBJ1-2; 9 nucleotides agree with TRBD1. The CDR3 runs to 15 residues. Per the germline V gene, CDR1 is MRHNA and CDR2 is SNTAGT. Germline trimming cut 6 bases from V and 4 bases from J; bases unmatched to any gene: 9. CDR3 coding DNA: TGTGCCAGCAGGGCACCGGGACAGGGTAGCTATGGCTACACCTTC. This sequence encodes CASRAPGQGSYGYTF.

This clone has just a few counts. This may come from a read error, since a much larger clone is one base off. This chain uses TRBV5-8 with TRBJ1-5; D is uncertain. The CDR3 is made up of 14 amino acids. Germline-derived CDR1 and CDR2 are SGHTS and YDEGEE. For the CDR3, the DNA is TGTGCCAGCAGCCCCGGGGAAAACAATAAGCCCCAGCATTTT. Translation gives CASSPGENNKPQHF.

This clone has just a few counts. V is TRBV20-1 and J is TRBJ2-7; no firm D call. From germline, CDR1 is DFQATT and CDR2 SNEGSKA (reference sequence). This CDR3 has 14 amino acids. V lost 3 bases, J lost 4 bases, and 16 bases lay in between. CDR3 bases: TGCAGTGCTAGGAAGACGACCGTCGGTTACGAGCAGTACTTC. It codes for CSARKTTVGYEQYF.

V and J are TRBV27 and TRBJ1-1; tentatively, D is TRBD1 (6 bases). V lost 7 bases and J lost 0, with 12 bases in between. CDR3 size: 14 residues. Germline-derived CDR1 and CDR2 are MNHEY and SMNVEV (reference sequence). CDR3 region: CASTLRGMNTEAFF. CDR3 DNA sequence: TGTGCCAGCACCCTAAGGGGGATGAACACTGAAGCTTTCTTT.

This clone was picked up a small number of times. The chain recombines TRBV6-4 with TRBJ1-5; D unresolved. V was cut by 7 bases and J by 5 bases, with 21 bases left in between. CDR3 length equals 16 residues. Germline V gene sequence: CDR1 MRHNA, CDR2 SNTAGT. Written as DNA, the CDR3 is TGTGCCAGCAAACCTTTAGTTGGAGGGAAATATCAGCCCCAGCATTTT. This encodes CASKPLVGGKYQPQHF.

The CDR3 protein is CASSSSWASYEQYF. The CDR3 DNA reads TGTGCCAGCAGTTCGTCGTGGGCCTCCTACGAGCAGTACTTC. The chain employs TRBV12-3 or TRBV12-4 and TRBJ2-7, with D uncertain. This CDR3 region has 14 residues. V lost 4 bases and J 0 bases, leaving 10 bases between the germline ends.

There are many counts of this clone. The chain combines TRBV2 with TRBJ1-3; possibly TRBD1 for D (5 bases). V was shortened by 2 bases and J by 4 bases, with 12 bases between the two germline ends. Per germline, CDR1 SNHLY and CDR2 FYNNEI. The CDR3 runs 15 residues. The CDR3 spells CASSESQGVGNTIYF. CDR3 coding DNA: TGTGCCAGCAGTGAAAGTCAGGGAGTAGGAAACACCATATATTTT. The whole variable domain, remainder taken from reference TRBV2 and TRBJ1-3, is EPEVTQTPSHQVTQMGQEVILRCVPISNHLYFYWYRQILGQKVEFLVSFYNNEISEKSEIFDDQFSVERPDGSNFTLKIRSTKLEDSAMYFCASSESQGVGNTIYFGEGSWLTVV.

This clone was seen repeatedly, ten times or more. Other DNA variants within this sample encode the same CDR3. The J gene is TRBJ2-1, the V gene TRBV11-3; TRBD2 matches at 12 bases. The CDR3 covers 17 residues. Germline assignment: CDR1 SGHNT and CDR2 YENEEA. Trimming at V came to 5 bases and at J to 4 bases, leaving 9 bases not matched to a gene. The CDR3 DNA sequence: TGTGCCAGCAGCGCCCCTCTGGGACTAGCGGGTTACAATGAGCAGTTCTTC. This sequence encodes CASSAPLGLAGYNEQFF.

The rearrangement links TRBV11-1 to TRBJ2-2; perhaps TRBD2 as D (6 bases). Germline V gene sequence: CDR1 SGHAT, CDR2 FQDESV (reference sequence). Trimming removed 5 bases from V and 1 base from J, with 14 bases in between. CDR3 size: 16 residues. Here the CDR3 DNA reads TGTGCCAGCAGCCCCCGAGGGAGGCAGAACACCGGGGAGCTGTTTTTT. Its protein is CASSPRGRQNTGELFF.

The chain has TRBV15 and TRBJ1-1, with D uncertain. Germline lookup yields CDR1 LNHNV and CDR2 YYDKDF (reference sequence). Trimming removed 0 bases from V and 4 bases from J, with 24 bases in between. This CDR3 has 19 amino acids. The CDR3 DNA sequence: TGTGCCACCAGCAGAGATGATCAGGTGGGGAGGACCCCGAGCACTGAAGCTTTCTTT. Translated: CATSRDDQVGRTPSTEAFF.

This sequence joins TRBV5-1 and TRBJ2-7; TRBD2 matches 10 bases. CDR1 and CDR2 (germline): SGHRS, YFSETQ. This CDR3 has 15 amino acids. Trimming took 0 bases from V and 6 from J; bases not matched to a gene: 6. Here the CDR3 reads CASSLVTGTSAEQYF. As DNA, the CDR3 is TGCGCCAGCAGCTTGGTAACCGGGACTAGCGCCGAGCAGTACTTC.

Concerning this clone itself: Possible read error: a much larger clone is one base away. This specimen includes other DNA sequences encoding the same CDR3. V and J are TRBV20-1 and TRBJ2-7; a weak D match, TRBD1 (5 bases). This CDR3 is 14 amino acids long. V gave up 5 bases and J gave up 4 bases, with 18 bases separating them. CDR1 DFQATT and CDR2 SNEGSKA come from the germline V gene (reference sequence). The CDR3 nucleotides read TGCAGTGCTGTACTGGGCCAGGGTGGGTACGAGCAGTACTTC. Its translation is CSAVLGQGGYEQYF.

As to this clone: A single base separates this from a much larger clone, so it may be a read error. The rearrangement uses TRBV7-3 and TRBJ2-3; D not certain. V was clipped by 5 bases and J by 1 base, with 13 bases between them. Germline CDR1 is SGHTA and CDR2 is FQGTGA. This CDR3 comprises 15 residues. The CDR3 sequence: CASSPTTTGTDTQYF. CDR3 nucleotides: TGTGCCAGCAGCCCAACTACTACCGGCACAGATACGCAGTATTTT.